This record concerns one T cell receptor beta chain sequence. The data derive from a study of technical replicates of blood from a handful of donors. Profiling relied on immunoSEQ multiplex PCR, and the TCRdb table lists in-frame clones only, not all of them. The table includes about 73,000 clones, 93% detected once. Germline lookup yields CDR1 MNHEY and CDR2 SMNVEV (reference sequence). This CDR3 has 15 amino acids. Unmatched junction bases numbered 11, after V lost 4 bases and J lost 8 bases. Sequencing was performed on T cells isolated from PBMCs. V and J are TRBV27 and TRBJ2-1; 7 bases line up with TRBD2. This receptor was taken from a human donor in good health. CDR3 region: CASSSRGRTVDEQFF. The CDR3 nucleotides are TGTGCCAGCAGTTCACGCGGGAGAACCGTGGATGAGCAGTTCTTC.